Listed below are T cell receptor beta chains from one sample, sequenced in a study of T cell changes during pregnancy in multiple sclerosis. The protocol was immunoSEQ multiplex PCR, while the TCRdb copy is restricted to in-frame clones and leaves out a portion. The table records some 70,000 clones, 80% to 90% of them present only once. Sequencing was performed on peripheral blood, taken before pregnancy. These receptors originate from a female donor with multiple sclerosis, enrolled in a pregnancy study. CDR3s include the opening cysteine and the closing phenylalanine or tryptophan. The D gene is left open where the match is weak. Rows may omit the clone size; those that give it use once, few, many or a size class.

d_gene	v_gene	abundance	j_gene	CDR3nt	CDR3aa
TRBD1	TRBV6-6	.	TRBJ2-3	TGTGCCAGCATCAGGGACAGCTCCACAGATACGCAGTATTTT	CASIRDSSTDTQYF
.	TRBV19	few	TRBJ1-1	TGTGCCAGTAGTACTGACAGGCGACGGAACACTGAAGCTTTCTTT	CASSTDRRRNTEAFF
.	TRBV4-2	few	TRBJ1-2	TGTGCCAGCAGCCCCCCAACAGGGAACTATGGCTACACCTTC	CASSPPTGNYGYTF
.	TRBV2	few	TRBJ1-1	TGTGCCAGCGCAGGGGAGAAGGACACTGAAGCTTTCTTT	CASAGEKDTEAFF
.	TRBV18	.	TRBJ2-7	TGTGCCAGCTCACCACAATACTCAGGGGACGAGCAGTACTTC	CASSPQYSGDEQYF
.	TRBV7-3	.	TRBJ2-7	TGTGCCAGCAGCCCCGACGGGACGGGAGTCTACGAGCAGTACTTC	CASSPDGTGVYEQYF
.	TRBV9	once	TRBJ2-1	TGTGCCAGCAGCGTAGATGGGGGGGCCCCGGATGAGCAGTTCTTC	CASSVDGGAPDEQFF
.	TRBV6-5	once	TRBJ1-3	TGTGCCAGCAGTTATCAGGGGACTGGAAACACCATATATTTT	CASSYQGTGNTIYF
.	TRBV27	.	TRBJ2-4	TGTGCCAGCACAAACAGGGCCGGGAACATTCAGTACTTC	CASTNRAGNIQYF
.	TRBV4-2	.	TRBJ1-2	TGTGCCAGCAGCCAAGACGGCTCGGGCTATGGCTACACCTTC	CASSQDGSGYGYTF
.	TRBV6-6	few	TRBJ2-7	TGTGCCACCTTGGGGGGGCGCAACGAGCAGTACTTC	CATLGGRNEQYF
TRBD1	TRBV4-2	.	TRBJ2-4	TGTGCCAGCAGCCAAGTGAAGGCCAGGGGGTCTGACATTCAGTACTTC	CASSQVKARGSDIQYF
TRBD1	TRBV6-6	.	TRBJ1-2	TGTGCCAGCAGTCGAGGACAGGGCGATGGCTACACCTTC	CASSRGQGDGYTF
.	TRBV5-6	.	TRBJ1-6	TGTGCCAGCAGCTCGGATTGGACTCGCCTTTCTTCACCCCTCCACTTT	CASSSDWTRLSSPLHF
TRBD1	TRBV25-1	.	TRBJ2-1	TGTGCCAGCTCACTGTTAACCGGGACAGGGATCAGTGAGCAGTTCTTC	CASSLLTGTGISEQFF
TRBD2	TRBV18	.	TRBJ2-1	TGTGCCAGCTCACTAACTAGCGGGAGCTACAATGAGCAGTTCTTC	CASSLTSGSYNEQFF
.	TRBV10-3	few	TRBJ1-1	TGTGCCACCTGGGGCAGGGAAACTGAAGCTTTCTTT	CATWGRETEAFF
.	TRBV5-1	few	TRBJ2-7	TGCGCCAGCAGCTTGACAGGGACCTCCTACGAGCAGTACTTC	CASSLTGTSYEQYF